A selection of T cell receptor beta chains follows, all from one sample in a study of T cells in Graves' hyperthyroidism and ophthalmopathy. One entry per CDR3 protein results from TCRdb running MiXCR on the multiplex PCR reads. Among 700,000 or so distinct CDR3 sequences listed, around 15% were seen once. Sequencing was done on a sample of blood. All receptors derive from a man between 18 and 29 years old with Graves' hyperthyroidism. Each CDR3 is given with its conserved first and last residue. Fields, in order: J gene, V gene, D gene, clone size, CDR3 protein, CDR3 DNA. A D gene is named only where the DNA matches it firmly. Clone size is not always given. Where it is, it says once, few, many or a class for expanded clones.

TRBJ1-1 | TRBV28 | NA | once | CASSSSTAINTEAFF | TGTGCCAGCAGTTCCTCGACAGCCATCAACACTGAAGCTTTCTTT
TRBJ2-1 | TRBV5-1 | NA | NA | CASSLSRQLSNNEQFF | TGCGCCAGCAGCTTGAGTAGGCAGTTATCGAACAATGAGCAGTTCTTC
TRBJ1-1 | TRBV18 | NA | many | CASSTTGIGNTEAFF | TGTGCCAGCTCAACTACAGGGATCGGGAACACTGAAGCTTTCTTT
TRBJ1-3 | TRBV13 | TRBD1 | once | CASSVGQARNTIYF | TGTGCCAGCAGCGTGGGACAGGCGAGAAACACCATATATTTT
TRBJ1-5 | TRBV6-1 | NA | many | CASSEAPTNQPQHF | TGTGCCAGCAGTGAAGCGCCGACGAATCAGCCCCAGCATTTT
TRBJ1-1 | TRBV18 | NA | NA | CASSPSQNTEAFF | TGTGCCAGCTCACCATCTCAGAACACTGAAGCTTTCTTT
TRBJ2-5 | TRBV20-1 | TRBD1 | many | CSAVPGQGTGETQYF | TGCAGTGCCGTTCCGGGACAGGGGACGGGGGAGACCCAGTACTTC
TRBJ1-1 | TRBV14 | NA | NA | CASSPGLLASEAFF | TGTGCCAGCAGCCCGGGACTGCTCGCCTCTGAAGCTTTCTTT
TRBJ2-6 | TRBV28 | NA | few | CASSLPGRANVLTF | TGTGCCAGCAGTTTACCGGGGAGGGCCAACGTCCTGACTTTC
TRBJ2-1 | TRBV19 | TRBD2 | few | CASSIDKAGGINEQFF | TGTGCCAGTAGTATAGATAAAGCGGGAGGGATTAATGAGCAGTTCTTC
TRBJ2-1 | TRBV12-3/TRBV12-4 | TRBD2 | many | CASSSTGFSGMVEQFF | TGTGCCAGCAGCTCCACAGGGTTTAGCGGGATGGTGGAGCAGTTCTTC
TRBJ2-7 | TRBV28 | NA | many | CASSPSPDSFHSYEQYF | TGTGCCAGCAGTCCCTCCCCCGACAGTTTCCACTCCTACGAGCAGTACTTC
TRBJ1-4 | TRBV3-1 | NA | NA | CASSQGWGTNEKLFF | TGTGCCAGCAGCCAAGGGTGGGGGACTAATGAAAAACTGTTTTTT
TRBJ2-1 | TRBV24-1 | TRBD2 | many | CATSGIAGRNEQFF | TGTGCCACCAGTGGGATAGCGGGAAGGAATGAGCAGTTCTTC
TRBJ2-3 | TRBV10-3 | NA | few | CAISESKYPDTQYF | TGTGCCATCAGTGAGTCGAAGTACCCAGATACGCAGTATTTT
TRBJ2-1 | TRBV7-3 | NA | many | CASSISIQGEQFF | TGTGCCAGCAGCATTTCCATTCAGGGGGAGCAGTTCTTC
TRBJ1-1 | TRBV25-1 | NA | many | CASSDFSRNTEAFF | TGTGCCAGCAGTGATTTTAGCAGGAACACTGAAGCTTTCTTT
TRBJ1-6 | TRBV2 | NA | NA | CASSEAGGIGSPLHF | TGTGCCAGCAGTGAAGCCGGGGGGATCGGCTCACCCCTCCACTTT
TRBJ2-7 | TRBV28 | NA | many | CASSIRDTTQYF | TGTGCCAGCAGTATCCGGGACACCACGCAGTACTTC
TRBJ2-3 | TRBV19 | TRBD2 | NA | CASSSYPGLAENLGGTDTQYF | TGTGCCAGCAGTAGCTACCCGGGACTAGCGGAAAATTTAGGAGGCACAGATACGCAGTATTTT
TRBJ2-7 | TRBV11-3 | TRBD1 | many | CASSLGTGVGEQYF | TGTGCCAGCAGCTTAGGGACAGGGGTCGGCGAGCAGTACTTC
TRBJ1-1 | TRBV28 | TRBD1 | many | CASSLGTASNTEAFF | TGTGCCAGCAGCCTAGGGACAGCATCGAACACTGAAGCTTTCTTT
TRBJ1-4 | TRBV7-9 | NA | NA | CAGGDEVPSRAIDEKLFF | TGTGCCGGGGGGGACGAGGTTCCATCGCGGGCCATCGATGAAAAACTGTTTTTT
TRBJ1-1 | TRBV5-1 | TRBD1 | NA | CASSGGDRVFGAFF | TGTGCCAGCAGCGGGGGGGACAGGGTCTTTGGAGCTTTCTTT
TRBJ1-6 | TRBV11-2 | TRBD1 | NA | CASSAGTGDNSPLHF | TGTGCCAGCAGCGCCGGGACAGGGGATAATTCACCCCTCCACTTT
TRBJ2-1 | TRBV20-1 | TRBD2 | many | CSAVSGRDEQFF | TGCAGTGCTGTTAGCGGGAGGGATGAGCAGTTCTTC
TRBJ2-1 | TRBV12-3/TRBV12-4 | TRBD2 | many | CASSLLAESNEQFF | TGTGCCAGCAGTTTACTAGCGGAGTCCAATGAGCAGTTCTTC
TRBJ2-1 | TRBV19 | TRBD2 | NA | CASRPLALSSYNEQFF | TGTGCCAGTAGGCCACTAGCGCTAAGCTCCTACAATGAGCAGTTCTTC
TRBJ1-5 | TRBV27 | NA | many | CASSSEGYSNQPQHF | TGTGCCAGCAGTTCGGAGGGGTATAGCAATCAGCCCCAGCATTTT
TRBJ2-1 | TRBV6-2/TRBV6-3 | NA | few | CANSYSAWDEQFF | TGTGCCAACAGTTACTCCGCGTGGGATGAGCAGTTCTTC
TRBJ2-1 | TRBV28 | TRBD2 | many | CASLAGTDNEQFF | TGTGCCAGCTTAGCGGGGACCGACAATGAGCAGTTCTTC
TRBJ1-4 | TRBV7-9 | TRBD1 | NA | CASSFGTADEKLFF | TGTGCCAGCAGCTTCGGGACAGCCGATGAAAAACTGTTTTTT
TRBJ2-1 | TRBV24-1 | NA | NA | CATSDFMNNEQFF | TGTGCCACCAGTGATTTCATGAACAATGAGCAGTTCTTC
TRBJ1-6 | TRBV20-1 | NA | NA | CSARVTGSPLHF | TGCAGTGCTAGAGTTACCGGATCACCCCTCCACTTT
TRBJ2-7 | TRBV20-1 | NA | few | CSAFDRLYEQYF | TGCAGTGCTTTCGACAGGCTCTACGAGCAGTACTTC
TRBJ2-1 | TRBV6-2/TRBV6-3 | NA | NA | CASKPIAVSDEQFF | TGTGCCAGCAAACCCATAGCGGTCTCTGATGAGCAGTTCTTC
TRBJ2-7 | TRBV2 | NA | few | CASRGGGTFGEQYF | TGTGCCAGCAGGGGTGGCGGGACGTTCGGCGAGCAGTACTTC
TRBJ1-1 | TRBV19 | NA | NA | CASGAGPARAAEAFF | TGTGCCAGTGGGGCCGGCCCGGCAAGGGCGGCTGAAGCTTTCTTT
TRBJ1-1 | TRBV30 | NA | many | CAWSRSARAFF | TGTGCCTGGAGTCGGAGCGCCCGGGCTTTCTTT
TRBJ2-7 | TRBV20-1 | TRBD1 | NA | CSAPLWDRGDYEQYF | TGCAGTGCTCCCCTTTGGGACAGGGGAGACTACGAGCAGTACTTC
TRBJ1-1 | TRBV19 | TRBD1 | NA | CASSVFRGRGTEAFF | TGTGCCAGTAGTGTTTTCAGGGGGCGCGGAACTGAAGCTTTCTTT